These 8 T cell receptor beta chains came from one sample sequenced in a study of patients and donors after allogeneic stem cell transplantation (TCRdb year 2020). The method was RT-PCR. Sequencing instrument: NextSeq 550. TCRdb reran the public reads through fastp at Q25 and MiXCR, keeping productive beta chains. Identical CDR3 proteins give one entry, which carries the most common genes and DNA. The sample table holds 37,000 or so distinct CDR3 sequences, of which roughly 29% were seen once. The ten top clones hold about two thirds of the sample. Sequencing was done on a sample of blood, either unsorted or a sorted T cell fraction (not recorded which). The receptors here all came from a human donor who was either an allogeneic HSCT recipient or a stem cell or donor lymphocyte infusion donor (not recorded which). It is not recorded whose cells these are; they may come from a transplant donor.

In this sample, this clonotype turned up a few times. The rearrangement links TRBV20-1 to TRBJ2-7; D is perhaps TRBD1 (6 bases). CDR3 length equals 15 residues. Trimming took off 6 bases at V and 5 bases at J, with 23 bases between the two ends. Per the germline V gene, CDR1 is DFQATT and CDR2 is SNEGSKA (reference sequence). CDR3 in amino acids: CSAILLLLTGNEQYF. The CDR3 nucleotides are TGCAGTGCCATTTTACTATTGCTTACAGGGAACGAGCAGTACTTC.

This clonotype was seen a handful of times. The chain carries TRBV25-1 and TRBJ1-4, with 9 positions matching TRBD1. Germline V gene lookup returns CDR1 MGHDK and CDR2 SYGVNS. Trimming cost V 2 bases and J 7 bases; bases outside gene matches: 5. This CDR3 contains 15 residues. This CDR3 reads CASSERDRETEKLFF. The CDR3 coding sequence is TGTGCCAGCAGTGAAAGGGACAGGGAAACTGAAAAACTGTTTTTT.

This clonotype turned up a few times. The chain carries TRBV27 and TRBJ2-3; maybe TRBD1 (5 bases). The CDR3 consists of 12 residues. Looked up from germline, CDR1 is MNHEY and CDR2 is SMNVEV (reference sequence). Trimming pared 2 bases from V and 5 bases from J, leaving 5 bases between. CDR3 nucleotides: TGTGCCAGCAGTTTAACAGGAGATACGCAGTATTTT. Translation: CASSLTGDTQYF.

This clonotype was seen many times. The CDR3 coding sequence is TGCAGCGTTGAAGTTACCCGGGGATCCTACACCTTC. It codes for CSVEVTRGSYTF. The rearrangement joins TRBV29-1 to TRBJ1-2; no clear D. Trimming left V 1 base short and J 10 bases short, with 13 bases between. Per the germline V gene, CDR1 is SQVTM and CDR2 is ANQGSEA. This CDR3 has 12 residues.

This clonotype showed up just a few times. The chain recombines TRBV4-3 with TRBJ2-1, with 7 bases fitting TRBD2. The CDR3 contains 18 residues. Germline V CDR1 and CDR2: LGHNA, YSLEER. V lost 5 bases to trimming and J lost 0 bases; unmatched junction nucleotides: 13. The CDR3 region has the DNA TGCGCCAGCAGCATAAGGGTGGGCGGGAGAATCTCCTACAATGAGCAGTTCTTC. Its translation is CASSIRVGGRISYNEQFF.

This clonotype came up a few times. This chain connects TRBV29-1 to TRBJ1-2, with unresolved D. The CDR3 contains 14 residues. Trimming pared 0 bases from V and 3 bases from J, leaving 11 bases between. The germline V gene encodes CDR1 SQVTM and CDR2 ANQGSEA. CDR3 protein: CSVEEGNWDYGYTF. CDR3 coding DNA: TGCAGCGTTGAAGAGGGCAATTGGGACTATGGCTACACCTTC.

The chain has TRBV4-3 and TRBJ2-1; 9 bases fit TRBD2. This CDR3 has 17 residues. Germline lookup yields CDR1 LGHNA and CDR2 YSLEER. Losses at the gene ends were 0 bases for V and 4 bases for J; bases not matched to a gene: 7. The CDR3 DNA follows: TGCGCCAGCAGCCAAGATCTAAGGACTAGCGCGTACAATGAGCAGTTCTTC. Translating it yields CASSQDLRTSAYNEQFF.

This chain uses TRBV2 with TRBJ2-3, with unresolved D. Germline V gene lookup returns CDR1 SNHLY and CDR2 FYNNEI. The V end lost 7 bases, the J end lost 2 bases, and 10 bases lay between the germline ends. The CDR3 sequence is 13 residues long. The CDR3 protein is CASNRSPTDTQYF. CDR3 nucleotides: TGTGCCAGCAACCGGTCTCCCACAGATACGCAGTATTTT.